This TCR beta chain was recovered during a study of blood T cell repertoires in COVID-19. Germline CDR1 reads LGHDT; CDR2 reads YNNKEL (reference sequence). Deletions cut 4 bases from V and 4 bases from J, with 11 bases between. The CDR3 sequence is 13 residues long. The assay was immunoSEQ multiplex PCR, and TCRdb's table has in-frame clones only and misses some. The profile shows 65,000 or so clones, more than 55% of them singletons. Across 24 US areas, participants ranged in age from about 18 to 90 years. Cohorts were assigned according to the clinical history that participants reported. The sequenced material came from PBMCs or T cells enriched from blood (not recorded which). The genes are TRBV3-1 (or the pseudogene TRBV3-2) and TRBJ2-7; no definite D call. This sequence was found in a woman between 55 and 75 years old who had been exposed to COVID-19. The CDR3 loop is CASSPRLRYEQYF. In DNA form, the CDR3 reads TGTGCCAGCAGCCCGAGGTTACGGTACGAGCAGTACTTC.